This TCR beta chain was identified in a study of identical twins. This clonotype showed up just a few times. CDR3 size: 14 residues. The V gene's germline CDR1 is SNHLY and CDR2 FYNNEI. With V trimmed by 8 bases and J by 2 bases, 5 bases remained unmatched. A single record per CDR3 protein comes from TCRdb applying MiXCR to the 5' RACE reads. The sample contains under 900,000 distinct CDR3 sequences, more than 9% of which appear only once. These data were also reused for a study on yellow fever vaccine responses in identical twins.

The origin of this receptor is a young woman in good health. J is TRBJ2-7 and V is TRBV2, with 11 bases matching TRBD2. Sequenced: PBMCs. The CDR3 region is CASPGTSGPYEQYV. Written as DNA, the CDR3 is TGTGCCAGCCCCGGGACTAGCGGACCCTACGAGCAGTACGTC.